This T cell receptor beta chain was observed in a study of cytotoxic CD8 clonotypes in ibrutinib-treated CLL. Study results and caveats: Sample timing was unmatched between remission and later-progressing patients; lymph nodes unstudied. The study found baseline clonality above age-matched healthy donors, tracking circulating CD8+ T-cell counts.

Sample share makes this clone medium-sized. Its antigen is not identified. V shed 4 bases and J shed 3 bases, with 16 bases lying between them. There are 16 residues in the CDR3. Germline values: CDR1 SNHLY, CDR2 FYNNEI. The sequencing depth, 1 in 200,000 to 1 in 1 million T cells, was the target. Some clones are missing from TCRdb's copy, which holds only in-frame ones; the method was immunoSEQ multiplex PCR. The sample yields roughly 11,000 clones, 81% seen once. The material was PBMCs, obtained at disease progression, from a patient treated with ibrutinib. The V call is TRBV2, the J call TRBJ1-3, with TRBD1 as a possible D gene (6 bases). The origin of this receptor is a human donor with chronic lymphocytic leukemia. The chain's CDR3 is CASSGRGLNSGNTIYF. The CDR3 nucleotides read TGTGCCAGCAGTGGTCGGGGGCTTAATAGTGGAAACACCATATATTTT.